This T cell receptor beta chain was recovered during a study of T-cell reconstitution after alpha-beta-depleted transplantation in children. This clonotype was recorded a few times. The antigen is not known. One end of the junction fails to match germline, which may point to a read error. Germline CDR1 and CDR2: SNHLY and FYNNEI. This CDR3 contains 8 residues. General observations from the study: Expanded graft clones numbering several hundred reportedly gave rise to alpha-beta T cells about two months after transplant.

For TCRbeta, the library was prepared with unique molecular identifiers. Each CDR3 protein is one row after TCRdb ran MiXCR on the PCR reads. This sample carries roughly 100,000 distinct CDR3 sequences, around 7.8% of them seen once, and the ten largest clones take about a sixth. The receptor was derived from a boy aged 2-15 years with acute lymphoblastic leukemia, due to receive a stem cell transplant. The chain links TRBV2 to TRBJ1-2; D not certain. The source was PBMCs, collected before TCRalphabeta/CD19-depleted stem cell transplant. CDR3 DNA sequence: TGTGCCAGCAGTGATTTGTACTTC. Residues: CASSDLYF.